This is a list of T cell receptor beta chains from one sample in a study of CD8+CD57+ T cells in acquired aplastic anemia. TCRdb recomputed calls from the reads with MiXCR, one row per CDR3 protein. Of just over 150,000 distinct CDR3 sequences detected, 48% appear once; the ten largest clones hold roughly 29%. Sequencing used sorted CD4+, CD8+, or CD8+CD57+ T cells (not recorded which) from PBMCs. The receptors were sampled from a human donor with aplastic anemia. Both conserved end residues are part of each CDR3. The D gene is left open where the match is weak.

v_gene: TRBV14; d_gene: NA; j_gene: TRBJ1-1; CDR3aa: CASSQEGGWTEAFF
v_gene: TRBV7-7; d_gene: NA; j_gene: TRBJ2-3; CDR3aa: CASSLESASTTQYF
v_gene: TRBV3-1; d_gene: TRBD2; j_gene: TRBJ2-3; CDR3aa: CASSQVFGRAPDTQYF
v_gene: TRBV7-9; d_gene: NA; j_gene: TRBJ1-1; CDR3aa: CASRTTGRNTEAFF
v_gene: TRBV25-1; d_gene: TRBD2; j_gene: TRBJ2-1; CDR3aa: CASSESYRGLAGAEQFF
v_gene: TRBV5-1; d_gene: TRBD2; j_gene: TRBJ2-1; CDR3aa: CASSGVLEREDEQFF
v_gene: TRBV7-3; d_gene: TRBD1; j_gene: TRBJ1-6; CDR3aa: CASSLGQGGPLHF
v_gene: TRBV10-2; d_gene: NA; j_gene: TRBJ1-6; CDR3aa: CASRTGTAHSPLHF
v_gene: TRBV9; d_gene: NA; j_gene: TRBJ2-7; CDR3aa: CASTLQGEQYF
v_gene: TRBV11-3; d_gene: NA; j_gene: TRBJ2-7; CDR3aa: CASSPGYEQYF
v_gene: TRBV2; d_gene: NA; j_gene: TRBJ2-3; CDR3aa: CASSEVAGSTDTQYF
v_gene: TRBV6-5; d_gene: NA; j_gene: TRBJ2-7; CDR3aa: CASSYLSGSYEQYF
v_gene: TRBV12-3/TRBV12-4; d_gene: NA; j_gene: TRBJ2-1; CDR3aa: CASSLAPRGDPGPYNEQFF
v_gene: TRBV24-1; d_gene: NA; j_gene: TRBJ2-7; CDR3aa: CATSDPGTAGEQYF
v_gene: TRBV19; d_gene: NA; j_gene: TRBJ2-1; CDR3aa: CASSIGGTSYNEQFF
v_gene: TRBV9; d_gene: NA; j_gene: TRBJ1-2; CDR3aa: CASSHGVYGYTF
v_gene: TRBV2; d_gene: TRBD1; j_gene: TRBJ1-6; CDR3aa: CASRGDRGSPLHF
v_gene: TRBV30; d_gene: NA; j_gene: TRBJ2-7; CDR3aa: CAWSGSFYEQYF
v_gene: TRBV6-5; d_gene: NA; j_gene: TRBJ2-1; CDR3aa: CASVDSNEQFF
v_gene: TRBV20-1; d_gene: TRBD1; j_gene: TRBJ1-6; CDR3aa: CSARVGGQTTYNSPLHF
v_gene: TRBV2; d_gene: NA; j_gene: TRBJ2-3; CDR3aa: CASSERGVSDTQYF
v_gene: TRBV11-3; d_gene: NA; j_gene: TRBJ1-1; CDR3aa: CASSLEVQGNTEAFF
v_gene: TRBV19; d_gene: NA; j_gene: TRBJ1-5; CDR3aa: CASNGGPFSNQPQHF
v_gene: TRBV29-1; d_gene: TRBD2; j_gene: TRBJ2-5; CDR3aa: CSVVGGLCETQYF
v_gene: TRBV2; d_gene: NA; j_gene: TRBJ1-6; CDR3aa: CASTTMTGYNSPLHF
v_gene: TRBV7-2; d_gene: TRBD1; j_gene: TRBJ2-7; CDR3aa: CASTGGSSYEQYF
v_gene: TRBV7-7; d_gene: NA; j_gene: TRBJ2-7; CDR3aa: CASSPGQGGPYEQYF
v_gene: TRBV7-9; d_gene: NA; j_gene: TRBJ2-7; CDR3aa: CASSLLHYEQYF
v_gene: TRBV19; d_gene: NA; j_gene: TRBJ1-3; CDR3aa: CASSFGRASSGNTIYF
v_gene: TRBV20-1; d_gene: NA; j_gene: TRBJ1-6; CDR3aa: CSARALTGFNSPLHF
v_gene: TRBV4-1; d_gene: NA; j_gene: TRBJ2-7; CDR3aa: CASSQEAGYEQYF
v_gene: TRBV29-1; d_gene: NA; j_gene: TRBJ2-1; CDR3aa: CSVEIRVSYNEQFF